These 25 T cell receptor beta chains were sequenced from one sample in a study of OX40 agonist ivuxolimab in advanced cancers. The repertoire was sequenced with immunoSEQ multiplex PCR; TCRdb's copy has only in-frame clones and lacks some. The sample yields some 58,000 clones, roughly 85% seen once. The sample was CD4+ or CD8+ T cells sorted from blood, taken in a trial of the OX40 agonist ivuxolimab. The receptors stem from an adult with an advanced solid tumor such as melanoma, head and neck, liver or kidney cancer.

The chain is built from TRBV27 and TRBJ1-5; unclear D gene. This CDR3 is 15 amino acids long. Trimming removed 9 bases at V and 5 bases at J, with 20 bases between. CDR1 and CDR2 (germline): MNHEY, SMNVEV (reference sequence). CDR3 sequence: CARRRGVVRHQPQHF. The CDR3 region has the DNA TGTGCCAGGCGGCGGGGTGTTGTCCGCCATCAGCCCCAGCATTTT.

This rearrangement joins TRBV13 to TRBJ2-3; D is possibly TRBD2 (6 bases). Deletions cut 3 bases from V and 4 bases from J, with 14 bases between. Looked up from germline, CDR1 is PRHDT and CDR2 is FYEKMQ (reference sequence). The CDR3 loop spans 15 amino acids. This chain's CDR3 is CASSLQGSGADTQYF. The CDR3 DNA reads as TGTGCCAGCAGCTTGCAGGGTTCGGGGGCAGATACGCAGTATTTT.

The V call is TRBV2, the J call TRBJ2-4, with D tentatively TRBD2 (6 bases). Trimming removed 8 bases from V and 9 bases from J, with 20 bases in between. The V gene's germline CDR1 is SNHLY and CDR2 FYNNEI. The CDR3 is 14 residues long. CDR3 nucleotides: TGTGCCAGCTCTCTCGGCGGGGTGGAAGGCATTCAGTACTTC. Amino acids: CASSLGGVEGIQYF. The full variable domain, its missing parts supplied by reference TRBV2 and TRBJ2-4, is EPEVTQTPSHQVTQMGQEVILRCVPISNHLYFYWYRQILGQKVEFLVSFYNNEISEKSEIFDDQFSVERPDGSNFTLKIRSTKLEDSAMYFCASSLGGVEGIQYFGAGTRLSVL.

The chain is built from TRBV5-1 and TRBJ2-5; D is uncertain. Germline CDR1 reads SGHRS; CDR2 reads YFSETQ. The CDR3 is made up of 13 amino acids. Trimming took off 2 bases at V and 1 base at J, with 6 bases between the two ends. The CDR3 sequence: CASSFSLQETQYF. CDR3 nucleotide sequence: TGCGCCAGCAGCTTTAGCCTCCAAGAGACCCAGTACTTC. The variable domain in full, with the rest retrieved from reference TRBV5-1 and TRBJ2-5, is KAGVTQTPRYLIKTRGQQVTLSCSPISGHRSVSWYQQTPGQGLQFLFEYFSETQRNKGNFPGRFSGRQFSNSRSEMNVSTLELGDSALYLCASSFSLQETQYFGPGTRLLVL.

The CDR3 is CSVKGLFRTDTQYF. The DNA of the CDR3 is TGCAGCGTGAAAGGGTTATTTAGGACAGATACGCAGTATTTT. V gene TRBV29-1 combines with J gene TRBJ2-3, with D unclear. This CDR3 is 14 amino acids long. The V end was cut by 6 bases, the J end by 3 bases, with 16 bases between. Germline values: CDR1 SQVTM, CDR2 ANQGSEA.

CDR3 loop: CASSPLAGLAKNIQYF. In DNA form, the CDR3 reads TGTGCCAGCTCACCGCTAGCGGGGCTAGCCAAAAACATTCAGTACTTC. This rearrangement joins TRBV18 to TRBJ2-4, with 9 bases fitting TRBD2. The CDR3 has 16 residues. J was trimmed by 0 bases and V by 3 bases; bases with no gene match: 3. Germline assignment: CDR1 KGHSH and CDR2 LQKENI.

The chain employs TRBV29-1 and TRBJ2-3; no clear D. CDR3 length: 13 amino acids. Germline V gene sequence: CDR1 SQVTM, CDR2 ANQGSEA. Trimming took 0 bases from V and 6 from J, leaving 10 bases between them. As DNA, the CDR3 is TGCAGCGTTGAAGACGGTGTATCGGATACGCAGTATTTT. This gives the protein CSVEDGVSDTQYF.

In its sample, this clone was seen once. This sequence joins TRBV30 and TRBJ1-3; no firm D call. Germline V gives CDR1 GTSNPN, CDR2 SVGIG (reference sequence). CDR3 length: 16 residues. Trimming cost V 3 bases and J 2 bases, with 17 bases left between them. Here the CDR3 DNA reads TGTGCCTGGAGGGTGGGAAGTGTTTTTGCTGGAAACACCATATATTTT. It yields the protein CAWRVGSVFAGNTIYF.

The chain employs TRBV7-9 and TRBJ2-7; the D is unclear. Looked up from germline, CDR1 is SEHNR and CDR2 is FQNEAQ (reference sequence). Trimming shortened V by 8 bases and J by 0 bases, and 14 bases separated the two germline ends. The CDR3 loop spans 14 amino acids. CDR3 region: CASGSDGRSYEQYF. The CDR3 DNA reads as TGTGCCAGCGGCTCGGACGGTCGCTCCTACGAGCAGTACTTC.

This clone appeared a single time. This chain connects TRBV15 to TRBJ1-5, with TRBD1 identical over 7 bases. J lost 0 bases, V lost 0 bases, and 11 bases had no gene match. Germline CDR1 reads LNHNV; CDR2 reads YYDKDF (reference sequence). CDR3 length: 19 amino acids. The CDR3 sequence is CATSRDTTGWGYSNQPQHF. CDR3 nucleotides: TGTGCCACCAGCAGAGATACGACAGGGTGGGGATATAGCAATCAGCCCCAGCATTTT.

The chain recombines TRBV15 with TRBJ2-7; the match to TRBD1 covers 7 bases. Unmatched junction bases numbered 3, after V lost 1 base and J lost 3 bases. The CDR3 has 14 amino acids. Germline V lookup: CDR1 LNHNV, CDR2 YYDKDF (reference sequence). The CDR3 coding sequence is TGTGCCACCAGCAGAGGGGACAGTTACTACGAGCAGTACTTC. This encodes CATSRGDSYYEQYF.

The V call is TRBV9, the J call TRBJ2-1; 9 bases line up with TRBD2. After removal of 4 bases from V and 1 base from J, the junction contained 12 bases not matched to a gene. Germline values: CDR1 SGDLS, CDR2 YYNGEE. CDR3 length equals 18 residues. This CDR3 is CASSSGRGSGRSYNEQFF. The CDR3 nucleotides are TGTGCCAGCAGCTCAGGGCGGGGTAGCGGGAGATCCTACAATGAGCAGTTCTTC. Looking up the rest from reference TRBV9 and TRBJ2-1 gives the full variable domain: DSGVTQTPKHLITATGQRVTLRCSPRSGDLSVYWYQQSLDQGLQFLIQYYNGEERAKGNILERFSAQQFPDLHSELNLSSLELGDSALYFCASSSGRGSGRSYNEQFFGPGTRLTVL.

The chain combines TRBV5-4 with TRBJ1-1; 8 bases line up with TRBD1. The germline V gene has CDR1 SGHNT and CDR2 YYREEE (reference sequence). V was pared by 3 bases and J by 0 bases, with 4 bases of the junction left unmatched. The CDR3 has 15 residues. CDR3 coding DNA: TGTGCCAGCAGCTCGCGGACAGGGTTGAACACTGAAGCTTTCTTT. This encodes CASSSRTGLNTEAFF.

V gene TRBV25-1 combines with J gene TRBJ2-1; TRBD1 might be the D (6 bases). CDR1 is MGHDK, CDR2 SYGVNS, per germline. Trimming removed 2 bases at V and 5 bases at J, with 10 bases between. The CDR3 has 14 amino acids. CDR3 amino acids: CASSEIRQDNEQFF. The CDR3 DNA follows: TGTGCCAGCAGTGAAATCCGACAGGACAATGAGCAGTTCTTC.

This chain joins TRBV6-5 and TRBJ1-4; D is possibly TRBD1 (5 bases). Germline CDR1 and CDR2: MNHEY and SVGAGI. Trimming pared 5 bases from V and 7 bases from J, leaving 11 bases between. The CDR3 consists of 13 residues. CDR3 in amino acids: CASSGGPGEKLFF. The DNA of the CDR3 is TGTGCCAGCAGTGGGGGACCGGGTGAAAAACTGTTTTTT.

This clone has just a few counts. The chain couples TRBV6-1 to TRBJ1-2; D is possibly TRBD1 (5 bases). This CDR3 spans 15 amino acids. Trimming pared 6 bases from V and 4 bases from J, leaving 18 bases between. CDR1 is MNHNS, CDR2 SASEGT, per germline. CDR3 residues: CASSSSDWGLYGYTF. The CDR3 bases are TGTGCCAGCAGCTCCTCTGACTGGGGACTCTATGGCTACACCTTC.

The chain is built from TRBV5-4 and TRBJ2-1, with 10 nucleotides matching TRBD2. Germline-derived CDR1 and CDR2 are SGHNT and YYREEE (reference sequence). There are 15 residues in the CDR3. J was trimmed by 4 bases and V by 4 bases; bases with no gene match: 5. DNA of the CDR3: TGTGCCAGCAGCCCTAGCGGGAGTCGGTACAATGAGCAGTTCTTC. Protein sequence: CASSPSGSRYNEQFF.

This clone has just a few counts. This chain links TRBV7-8 with TRBJ1-5; 9 positions match TRBD1. The V segment lost 1 base and the J segment 7 bases; nucleotides outside the gene matches: 5. This CDR3 comprises 15 residues. The germline V gene has CDR1 SGHVS and CDR2 FQNEAQ. CDR3 sequence reads: CASSLDRGLWQPQHF. In DNA, the CDR3 is TGTGCCAGCAGCTTAGACAGGGGGCTATGGCAGCCCCAGCATTTT.

This clone was detected only a few times. The V call is TRBV4-1, the J call TRBJ2-1; the D gene is possibly TRBD2 (6 bases). Trimming pared 5 bases from V and 8 bases from J, leaving 16 bases between. The germline gives CDR1 MGHRA, CDR2 YSYEKL. The CDR3 spans 14 residues. The CDR3 sequence: CASSARTIRYEQFF. DNA for the CDR3: TGCGCCAGCAGCGCGAGGACTATTCGCTATGAGCAGTTCTTC.

This chain connects TRBV5-6 to TRBJ2-7, with 11 bases that match TRBD2. J lost 1 base, V lost 7 bases, and 7 bases had no gene match. This CDR3 comprises 15 residues. CDR1 is SGHDT and CDR2 is YYEEEE in the germline V gene. The CDR3 protein is CASQPGLADSYEQYF. DNA of the CDR3: TGTGCCAGCCAACCGGGACTAGCGGATTCCTACGAGCAGTACTTC.

In its sample, this clone was seen a few times. The chain couples TRBV28 to TRBJ1-5, with D possibly being TRBD1 (5 bases). The CDR3 is made up of 12 amino acids. Trimming removed 10 bases from V and 3 bases from J, with 10 bases in between. The germline CDR1 and CDR2 sequences are MDHEN and SYDVKM. The CDR3 loop is CAIRGFNQPQHF. The CDR3 DNA follows: TGTGCCATCCGGGGGTTCAATCAGCCCCAGCATTTT.

The chain combines TRBV16 with TRBJ1-1; D is unclear. The CDR3 contains 15 residues. Germline lookup yields CDR1 KGHSY and CDR2 FQNENV. Trimming left V 1 base short and J 1 base short, with 10 bases between. CDR3 in amino acids: CASSQFGPENTEAFF. As DNA, the CDR3 is TGTGCCAGCAGCCAATTTGGGCCCGAGAACACTGAAGCTTTCTTT.

This sequence joins TRBV20-1 and TRBJ2-2, with unresolved D. In germline, CDR1 is DFQATT, CDR2 SNEGSKA (reference sequence). There are 11 residues in the CDR3. V lost 0 bases to trimming and J lost 9 bases, with 5 bases between them. The CDR3 DNA is TGCAGTGCTAGAGACGGTCGGGAGCTGTTTTTT. It translates to CSARDGRELFF.

The J gene is TRBJ2-5, the V gene TRBV29-1; D unresolved. V lost 0 bases to trimming and J lost 5 bases, with 10 bases between them. In germline, CDR1 is SQVTM, CDR2 ANQGSEA. This CDR3 region has 13 residues. The CDR3 sequence: CSVEDRIGETQYF. The CDR3 DNA reads as TGCAGCGTTGAAGATCGGATTGGGGAGACCCAGTACTTC.

The chain couples TRBV5-5 to TRBJ2-3; no clear D. The germline CDR1 and CDR2 sequences are SGHKS and YYEKEE (reference sequence). The V end lost 4 bases, the J end lost 7 bases, and 25 bases lay between the germline ends. The CDR3 spans 17 residues. The CDR3 protein is CASSPRLGAVSQNTQYF. The DNA of the CDR3 is TGTGCCAGCAGCCCCCGTCTGGGCGCCGTATCACAAAATACGCAGTATTTT. The full variable domain, completed using reference TRBV5-5 and TRBJ2-3, is DAGVTQSPTHLIKTRGQQVTLRCSPISGHKSVSWYQQVLGQGPQFIFQYYEKEERGRGNFPDRFSARQFPNYSSELNVNALLLGDSALYLCASSPRLGAVSQNTQYFGPGTRLTVL.